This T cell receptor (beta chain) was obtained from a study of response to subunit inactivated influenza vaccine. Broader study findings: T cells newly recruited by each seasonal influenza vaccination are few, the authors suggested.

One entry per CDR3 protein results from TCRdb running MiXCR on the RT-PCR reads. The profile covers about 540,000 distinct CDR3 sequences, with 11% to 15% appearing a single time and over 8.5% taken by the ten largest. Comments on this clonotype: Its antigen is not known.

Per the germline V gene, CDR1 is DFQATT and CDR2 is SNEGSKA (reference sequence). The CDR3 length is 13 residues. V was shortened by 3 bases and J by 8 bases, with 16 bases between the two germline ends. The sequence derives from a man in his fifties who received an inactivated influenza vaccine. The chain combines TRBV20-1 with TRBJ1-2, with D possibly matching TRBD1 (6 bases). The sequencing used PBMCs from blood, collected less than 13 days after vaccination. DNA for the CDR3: TGCAGTGCTAGTGCATACGGGGGGGGCGGCTACACCTTC. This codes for CSASAYGGGGYTF.